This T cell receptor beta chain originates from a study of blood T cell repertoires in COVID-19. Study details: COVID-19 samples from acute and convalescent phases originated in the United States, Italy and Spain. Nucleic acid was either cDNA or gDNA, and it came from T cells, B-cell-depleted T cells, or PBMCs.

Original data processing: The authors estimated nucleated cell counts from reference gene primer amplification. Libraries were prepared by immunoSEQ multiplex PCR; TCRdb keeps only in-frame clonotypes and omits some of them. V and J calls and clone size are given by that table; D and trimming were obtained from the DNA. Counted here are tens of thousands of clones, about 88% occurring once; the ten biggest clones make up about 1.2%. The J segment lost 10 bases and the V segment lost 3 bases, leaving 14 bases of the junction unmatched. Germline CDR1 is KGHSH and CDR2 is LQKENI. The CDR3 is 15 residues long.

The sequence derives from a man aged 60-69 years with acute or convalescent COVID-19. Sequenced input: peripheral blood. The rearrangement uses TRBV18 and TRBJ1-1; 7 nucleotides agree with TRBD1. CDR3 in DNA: TGTGCCAGCTCACCCGAGGGGGCCCCGCATCAGGGAGCTTTCTTT. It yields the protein CASSPEGAPHQGAFF.